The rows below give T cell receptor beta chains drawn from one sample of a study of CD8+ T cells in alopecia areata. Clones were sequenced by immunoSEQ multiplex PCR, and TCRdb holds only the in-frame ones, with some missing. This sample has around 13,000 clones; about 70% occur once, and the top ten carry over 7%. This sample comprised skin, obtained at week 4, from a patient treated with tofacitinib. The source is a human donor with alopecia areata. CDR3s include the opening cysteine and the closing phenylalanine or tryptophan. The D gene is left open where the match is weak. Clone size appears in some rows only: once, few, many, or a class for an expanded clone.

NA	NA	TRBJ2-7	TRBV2	CASLNQGMSYEQYF	TGTGCCAGTCTAAACCAGGGGATGTCCTACGAGCAGTACTTC
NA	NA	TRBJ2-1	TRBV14	CASQDSSYNEQFF	TGTGCCAGCCAGGATAGCTCCTACAATGAGCAGTTCTTC
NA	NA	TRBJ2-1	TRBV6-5	CASSSPSVSDYNEQFF	TGTGCCAGCAGTTCTCCTAGCGTTTCGGACTACAATGAGCAGTTCTTC
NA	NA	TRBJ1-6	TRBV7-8	CASSLGPPSYNSPLHF	TGTGCCAGCAGCTTAGGACCGCCCTCCTATAATTCACCCCTCCACTTT
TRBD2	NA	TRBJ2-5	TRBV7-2	CASSLVAAGGRETQYF	TGTGCCAGCAGCTTAGTGGCGGCGGGGGGGCGAGAGACCCAGTACTTC
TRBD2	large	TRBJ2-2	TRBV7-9	CASSPSASGGANTGELFF	TGTGCCAGCAGCCCTAGCGCTAGCGGGGGGGCGAACACCGGGGAGCTGTTTTTT
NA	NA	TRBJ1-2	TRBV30	CAWSATGYGYTF	TGTGCCTGGAGCGCAACAGGGTATGGCTACACCTTC
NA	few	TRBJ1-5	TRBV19	CASSIQDNQPQHF	TGTGCCAGTAGTATACAGGATAATCAGCCCCAGCATTTT
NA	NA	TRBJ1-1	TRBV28	CASTVDSGKMNTEAFF	TGTGCCAGCACGGTCGACTCCGGGAAAATGAACACTGAAGCTTTCTTT
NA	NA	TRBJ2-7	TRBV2	CASSVGPRKTYEQYF	TGTGCCAGCAGTGTCGGACCGAGGAAAACCTACGAGCAGTACTTC
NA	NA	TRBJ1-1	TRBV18	CSSSPGLVNTEAFF	TGTTCCAGCTCACCAGGACTGGTGAACACTGAAGCTTTCTTT
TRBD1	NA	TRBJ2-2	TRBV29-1	CSVGGGTDTGELFF	TGCAGCGTTGGAGGGGGCACGGACACCGGGGAGCTGTTTTTT
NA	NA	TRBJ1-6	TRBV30	CAWRVRGAGASSPLHF	TGTGCCTGGAGGGTACGGGGGGCGGGGGCGAGTTCACCCCTCCACTTT
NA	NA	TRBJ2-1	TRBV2	CASSEARLVSYNEQFF	TGTGCCAGCAGTGAAGCGCGGCTAGTTTCCTACAATGAGCAGTTCTTC
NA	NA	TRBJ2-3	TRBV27	CASFSPGSRGGTQYF	TGTGCCAGCTTCAGTCCCGGGTCCCGGGGAGGTACGCAGTATTTT
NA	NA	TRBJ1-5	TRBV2	CASRRSEGNQPQHF	TGTGCCAGCCGGAGGTCAGAGGGCAATCAGCCCCAGCATTTT
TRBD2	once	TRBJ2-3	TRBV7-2	CASSWGLAGVQADTQYF	TGTGCCAGCAGCTGGGGGTTAGCGGGGGTGCAGGCAGATACGCAGTATTTT
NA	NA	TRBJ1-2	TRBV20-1	CSAGRDYGYTF	TGCAGTGCGGGGCGGGACTATGGCTACACCTTC
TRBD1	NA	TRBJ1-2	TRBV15	CATSSSKWGDREFDYGYTF	TGTGCCACCAGCAGCTCGAAGTGGGGCGACAGGGAGTTTGACTATGGCTACACCTTC
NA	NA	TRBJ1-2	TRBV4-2	CASSRQGSLYGYTF	TGTGCCAGCAGCCGCCAGGGATCTCTCTATGGCTACACCTTC
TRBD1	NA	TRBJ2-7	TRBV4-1	CASSPRQGAYEQYF	TGCGCCAGCAGCCCCCGCCAGGGGGCTTACGAGCAGTACTTC
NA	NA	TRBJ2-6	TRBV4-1	CASSQEGGANVLTF	TGCGCCAGCAGCCAAGAGGGCGGGGCCAACGTCCTGACTTTC
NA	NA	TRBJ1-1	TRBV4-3	CASSQVKGLYTEAFF	TGCGCCAGCAGCCAAGTGAAGGGGTTGTACACTGAAGCTTTCTTT
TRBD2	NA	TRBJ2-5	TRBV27	CASSSPSGGLETQYF	TGTGCCAGCAGTTCCCCTAGCGGGGGGTTAGAGACCCAGTACTTC
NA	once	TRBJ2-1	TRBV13	CASSLVGYPRGNEQFF	TGTGCCAGCAGCTTAGTCGGCTACCCGAGGGGGAATGAGCAGTTCTTC
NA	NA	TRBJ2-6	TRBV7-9	CASSLTGLGGANVLTF	TGTGCCAGCAGCCTGACCGGTCTGGGTGGGGCCAACGTCCTGACTTTC
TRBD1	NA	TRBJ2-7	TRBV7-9	CASSSLGQGDSYEQYF	TGTGCCAGCAGCTCTCTCGGACAGGGGGACTCCTACGAGCAGTACTTC
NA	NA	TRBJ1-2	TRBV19	CASSMRQRPLYGYTF	TGTGCCAGTAGTATGAGACAGCGCCCACTCTATGGCTACACCTTC
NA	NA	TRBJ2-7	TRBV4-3	CASSQYRTRYYEQYF	TGCGCCAGCAGCCAGTACCGGACTCGATACTACGAGCAGTACTTC
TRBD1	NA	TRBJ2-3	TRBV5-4	CASSLGRGRGTDTQYF	TGTGCCAGCAGCCTTGGCAGGGGGCGGGGCACAGATACGCAGTATTTT
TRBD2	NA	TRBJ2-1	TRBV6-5	CASTGGAYNEQFF	TGTGCCAGCACCGGGGGGGCCTACAATGAGCAGTTCTTC
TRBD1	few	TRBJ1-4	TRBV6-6	CASSPRGKNEKLFF	TGTGCCAGCAGTCCCAGGGGGAAGAACGAAAAACTGTTTTTT
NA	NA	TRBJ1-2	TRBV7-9	CASSSPEASGGGYTF	TGTGCCAGCAGCTCCCCCGAGGCAAGCGGGGGAGGCTACACCTTC
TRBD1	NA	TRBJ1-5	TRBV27	CASNSQGDRVGQPQHF	TGTGCCAGCAATTCCCAAGGGGACAGGGTGGGACAGCCCCAGCATTTT
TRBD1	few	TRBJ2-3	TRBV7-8	CASSLGLGTGPDTQYF	TGTGCCAGCAGCTTAGGGCTCGGGACAGGGCCAGATACGCAGTATTTT
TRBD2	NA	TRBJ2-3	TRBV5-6	CASSLGLAELTDTQYF	TGTGCCAGCAGCTTGGGGCTAGCGGAACTCACAGATACGCAGTATTTT
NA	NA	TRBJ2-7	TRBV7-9	CASSQERDNAYEQYF	TGCGCCAGCAGCCAAGAACGGGACAACGCCTACGAGCAGTACTTC
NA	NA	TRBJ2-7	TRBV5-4	CASSLDSGTGEQYF	TGTGCCAGCAGCTTGGATTCAGGGACGGGGGAGCAGTACTTC
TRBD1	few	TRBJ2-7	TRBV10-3	CAIRRTGGEQYF	TGTGCCATCAGGCGGACAGGGGGAGAGCAGTACTTC
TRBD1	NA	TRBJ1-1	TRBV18	CASSPGQGTTPAFF	TGTGCCAGCTCACCCGGACAGGGGACGACGCCCGCTTTCTTT
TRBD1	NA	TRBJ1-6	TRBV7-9	CASSLAKGQENSPLHF	TGTGCCAGCAGCTTGGCCAAGGGACAGGAGAATTCACCCCTCCACTTT
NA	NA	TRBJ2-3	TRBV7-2	CASSLDGAGPNTQYF	TGTGCCAGCAGCTTAGATGGAGCGGGCCCTAATACGCAGTATTTT
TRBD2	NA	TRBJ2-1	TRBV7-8	CASSSDLGGGPYNEQFF	TGTGCCAGCAGCTCCGACTTGGGCGGGGGACCCTACAATGAGCAGTTCTTC
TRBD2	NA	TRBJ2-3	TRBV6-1	CASSRLAASTDTQYF	TGTGCCAGCTCCCGACTAGCGGCTAGCACAGATACGCAGTATTTT
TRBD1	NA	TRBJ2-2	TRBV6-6	CASSTSQGRGTGELFF	TGTGCCAGCAGTACGTCACAGGGGAGAGGCACCGGGGAGCTGTTTTTT
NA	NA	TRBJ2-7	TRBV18	CASSQRASAVEEQYF	TGTGCCAGCTCACAGAGGGCTAGCGCGGTGGAAGAGCAGTACTTC
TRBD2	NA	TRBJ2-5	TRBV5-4	CASSGLAGGRRETQYF	TGTGCCAGCAGCGGTCTGGCGGGGGGGCGTCGGGAGACCCAGTACTTC
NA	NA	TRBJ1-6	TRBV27	CASKTVGAALHF	TGTGCCAGCAAGACCGTCGGCGCGGCCCTCCACTTT
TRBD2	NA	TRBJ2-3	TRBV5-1	CASSLGGSGGYTQYF	TGCGCCAGCAGCTTGGGTGGGAGCGGGGGTTATACGCAGTATTTT
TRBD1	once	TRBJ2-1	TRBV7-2	CASSLRQGGNEQFF	TGTGCCAGCAGCCTAAGACAGGGTGGCAATGAGCAGTTCTTC
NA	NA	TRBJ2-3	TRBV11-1	CASSFDRTDTQYF	TGTGCCAGCAGCTTTGACCGGACAGATACGCAGTATTTT